The clone carrying this TCR beta chain was found a few times. The record originates from a study of blood T cell repertoires in COVID-19. In the study overall: Both acute and convalescent COVID-19 samples were obtained from the United States, Italy and Spain. PBMCs, B-cell-depleted T cells, or T cells were the source of the cDNA or gDNA that made up the material.

Original analysis: By means of reference gene primer amplification, nucleated cell counts were estimated. Generated by immunoSEQ multiplex PCR, the TCRdb table keeps only in-frame clones and is missing some. The DNA was the basis for D and trimming; V, J and clone size are from that table. The sample lists about 130,000 clones; 75% to 90% were seen once. The trim removed 3 bases at V and 5 bases at J, leaving 7 bases unmatched. CDR1 and CDR2 (germline): SGDLS, YYNGEE. There are 14 residues in the CDR3. This TCR derives from a human donor in a cohort sampled during active COVID-19. The chain links TRBV9 to TRBJ1-2, with 7 bases lining up with TRBD1. Sequences were obtained from peripheral blood. The CDR3 DNA sequence: TGTGCCAGCAGCGCCGGGGACAGTACTTATGGCTACACCTTC. Protein sequence: CASSAGDSTYGYTF.